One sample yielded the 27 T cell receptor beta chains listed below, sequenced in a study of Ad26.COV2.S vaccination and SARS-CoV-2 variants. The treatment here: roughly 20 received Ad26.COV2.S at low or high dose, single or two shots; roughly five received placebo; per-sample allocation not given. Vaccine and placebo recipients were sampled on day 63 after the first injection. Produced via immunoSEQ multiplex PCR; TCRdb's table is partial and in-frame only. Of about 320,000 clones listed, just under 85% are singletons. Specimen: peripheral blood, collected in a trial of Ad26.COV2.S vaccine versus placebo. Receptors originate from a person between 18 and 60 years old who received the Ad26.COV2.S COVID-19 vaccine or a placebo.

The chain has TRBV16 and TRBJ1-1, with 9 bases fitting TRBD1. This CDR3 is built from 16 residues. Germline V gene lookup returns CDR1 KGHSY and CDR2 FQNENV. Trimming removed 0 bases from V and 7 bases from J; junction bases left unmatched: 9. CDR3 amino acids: CASSQSIGTGGFEAFF. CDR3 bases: TGTGCCAGCAGCCAATCGATTGGTACAGGGGGCTTTGAAGCTTTCTTT.

The CDR3 region is CASSLSYRELGQQYF. The CDR3 DNA reads TGTGCCAGCAGCTTATCGTACCGAGAGTTGGGTCAGCAGTACTTC. The V call is TRBV7-9, the J call TRBJ2-7; no clear D gene. Germline lookup yields CDR1 SEHNR and CDR2 FQNEAQ (reference sequence). This CDR3 region has 15 residues. Between the trimmed V and J ends, which lost 2 bases and 8 bases, there was a span of 19 bases.

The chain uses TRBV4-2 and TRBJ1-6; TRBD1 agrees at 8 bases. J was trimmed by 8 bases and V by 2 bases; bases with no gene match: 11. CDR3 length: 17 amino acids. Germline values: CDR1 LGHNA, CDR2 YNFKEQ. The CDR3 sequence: CASSQPQGVGNYSPLHF. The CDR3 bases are TGTGCCAGCAGCCAACCACAGGGGGTAGGCAACTATTCACCCCTCCACTTT.

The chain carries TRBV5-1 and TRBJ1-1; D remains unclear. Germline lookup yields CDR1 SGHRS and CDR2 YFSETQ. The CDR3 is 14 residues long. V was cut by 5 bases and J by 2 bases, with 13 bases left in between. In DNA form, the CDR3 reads TGCGCCAGCAGGTCGGTGGTTGGCAACACTGAAGCTTTCTTT. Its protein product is CASRSVVGNTEAFF.

The CDR3 reads CASSQARAAGELFF. In nucleotides, the CDR3 is TGTGCCAGCAGCCAAGCACGAGCGGCCGGGGAGCTGTTTTTT. V gene TRBV14 combines with J gene TRBJ2-2, with a weak D call TRBD2 (5 bases). Germline V CDR1 and CDR2: SGHDN, FVKESK. The length of the CDR3 is 14 residues. V lost 1 base and J lost 6, with 9 bases in between.

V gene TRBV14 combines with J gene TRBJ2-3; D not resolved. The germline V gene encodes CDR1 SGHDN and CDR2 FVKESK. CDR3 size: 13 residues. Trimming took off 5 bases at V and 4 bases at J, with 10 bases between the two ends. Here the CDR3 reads CASSFTNPDTQYF. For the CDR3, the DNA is TGTGCCAGCAGCTTTACCAATCCAGATACGCAGTATTTT.

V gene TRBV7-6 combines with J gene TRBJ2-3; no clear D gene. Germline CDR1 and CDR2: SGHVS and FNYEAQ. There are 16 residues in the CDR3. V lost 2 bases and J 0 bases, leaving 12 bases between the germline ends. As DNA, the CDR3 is TGTGCCAGCAGCTTACGAAGACTTACCAGCACAGATACGCAGTATTTT. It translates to CASSLRRLTSTDTQYF.

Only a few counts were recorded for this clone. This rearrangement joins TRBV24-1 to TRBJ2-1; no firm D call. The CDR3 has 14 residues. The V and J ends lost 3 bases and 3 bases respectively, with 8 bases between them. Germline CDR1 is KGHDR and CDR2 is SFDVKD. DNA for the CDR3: TGTGCCACCAGTGATAAAGTTCTCTACAATGAGCAGTTCTTC. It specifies CATSDKVLYNEQFF.

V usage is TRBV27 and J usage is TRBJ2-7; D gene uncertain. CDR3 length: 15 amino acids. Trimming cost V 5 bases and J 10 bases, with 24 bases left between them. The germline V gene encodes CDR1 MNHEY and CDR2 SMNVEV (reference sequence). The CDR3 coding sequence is TGTGCCAGCAGTCACAGCCCAACCGGGCCCTTACCCCAGTACTTC. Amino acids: CASSHSPTGPLPQYF.

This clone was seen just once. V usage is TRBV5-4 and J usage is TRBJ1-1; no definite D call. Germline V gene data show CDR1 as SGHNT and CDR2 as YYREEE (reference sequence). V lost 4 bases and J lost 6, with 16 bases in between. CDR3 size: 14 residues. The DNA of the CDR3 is TGTGCCAGCAGCCGGACGCACCTGGGATCTGAAGCTTTCTTT. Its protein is CASSRTHLGSEAFF.

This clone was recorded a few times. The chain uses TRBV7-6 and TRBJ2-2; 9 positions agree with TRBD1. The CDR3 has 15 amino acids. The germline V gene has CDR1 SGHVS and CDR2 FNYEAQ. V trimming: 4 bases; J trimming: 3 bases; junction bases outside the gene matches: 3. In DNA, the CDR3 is TGTGCCAGCAGCTCACAGGGGGCTGACACCGGGGAGCTGTTTTTT. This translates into CASSSQGADTGELFF.

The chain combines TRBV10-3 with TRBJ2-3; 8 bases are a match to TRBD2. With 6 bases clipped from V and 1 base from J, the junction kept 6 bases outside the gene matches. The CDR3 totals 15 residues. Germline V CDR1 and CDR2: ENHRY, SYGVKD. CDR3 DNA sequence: TGTGCCATCAGGTCTTCGCGGGGGGGCACAGATACGCAGTATTTT. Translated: CAIRSSRGGTDTQYF.

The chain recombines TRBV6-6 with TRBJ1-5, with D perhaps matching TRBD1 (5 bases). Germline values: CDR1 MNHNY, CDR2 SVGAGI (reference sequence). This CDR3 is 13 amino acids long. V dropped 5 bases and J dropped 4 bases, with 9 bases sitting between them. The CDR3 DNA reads TGTGCCAGCAGTGCGGGGGGGAATCAGCCCCAGCATTTT. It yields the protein CASSAGGNQPQHF.

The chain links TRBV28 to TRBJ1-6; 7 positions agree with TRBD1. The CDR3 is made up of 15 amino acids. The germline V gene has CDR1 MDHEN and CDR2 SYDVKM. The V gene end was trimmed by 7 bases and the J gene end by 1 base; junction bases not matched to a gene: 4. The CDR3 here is CASNNRGSYNSPLHF. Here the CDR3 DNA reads TGTGCCAGCAATAACAGGGGTTCCTATAATTCACCCCTCCACTTT.

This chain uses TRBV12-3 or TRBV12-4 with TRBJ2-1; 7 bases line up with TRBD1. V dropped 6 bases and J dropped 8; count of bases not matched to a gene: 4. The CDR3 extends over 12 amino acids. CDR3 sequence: CASSPDRDEQFF. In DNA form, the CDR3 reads TGTGCCAGCAGCCCAGACAGGGATGAGCAGTTCTTC.

CDR3 DNA sequence: TGTGCCAGCAGCCATGGTCACAGGGTTCGTAACTATGGCTACACCTTC. Residues: CASSHGHRVRNYGYTF. The rearrangement links TRBV3-1 (or the pseudogene TRBV3-2) to TRBJ1-2, with D possibly matching TRBD1 (6 bases). This CDR3 has 16 amino acids. V dropped 3 bases and J dropped 1 base, with 15 bases sitting between them. The germline gives CDR1 LGHDT, CDR2 YNNKEL (reference sequence).

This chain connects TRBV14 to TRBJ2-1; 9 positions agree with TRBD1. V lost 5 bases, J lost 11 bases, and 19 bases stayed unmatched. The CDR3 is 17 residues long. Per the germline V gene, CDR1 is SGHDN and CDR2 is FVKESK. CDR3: CASSKPGQGVGGAKQFF. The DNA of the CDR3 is TGTGCCAGCAGCAAACCGGGACAGGGTGTAGGAGGCGCCAAGCAGTTCTTC.

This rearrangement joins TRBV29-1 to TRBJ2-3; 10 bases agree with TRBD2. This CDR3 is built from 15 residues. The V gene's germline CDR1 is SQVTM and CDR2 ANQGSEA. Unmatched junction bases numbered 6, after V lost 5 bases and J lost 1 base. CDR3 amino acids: CSVSRTSGRTDTQYF. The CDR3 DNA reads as TGCAGCGTTTCGAGGACTAGCGGTCGCACAGATACGCAGTATTTT.

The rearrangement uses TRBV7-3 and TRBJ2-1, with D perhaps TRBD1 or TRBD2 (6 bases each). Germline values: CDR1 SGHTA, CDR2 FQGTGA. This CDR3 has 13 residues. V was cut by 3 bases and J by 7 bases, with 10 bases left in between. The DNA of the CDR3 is TGTGCCAGCAGCTTTAGGGGGGCGAATGAGCAGTTCTTC. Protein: CASSFRGANEQFF.

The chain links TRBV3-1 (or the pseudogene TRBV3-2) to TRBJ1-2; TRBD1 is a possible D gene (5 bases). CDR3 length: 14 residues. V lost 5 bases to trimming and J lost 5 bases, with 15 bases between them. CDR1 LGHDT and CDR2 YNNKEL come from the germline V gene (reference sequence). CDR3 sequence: CASSSPGRRYGYTF. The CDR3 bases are TGTGCCAGCAGCAGTCCGGGACGGAGGTATGGCTACACCTTC.

CDR3 sequence: CASSQSRGAENSPLHF. The CDR3 nucleotides read TGTGCCAGCAGCCAATCCCGGGGGGCGGAAAATTCACCCCTCCACTTT. This chain joins TRBV3-1 (or the pseudogene TRBV3-2) and TRBJ1-6; perhaps TRBD1 as D (6 bases). Trimming took 2 bases from V and 7 from J, leaving 15 bases between them. The CDR3 spans 16 residues. Per germline, CDR1 LGHDT and CDR2 YNNKEL (reference sequence).

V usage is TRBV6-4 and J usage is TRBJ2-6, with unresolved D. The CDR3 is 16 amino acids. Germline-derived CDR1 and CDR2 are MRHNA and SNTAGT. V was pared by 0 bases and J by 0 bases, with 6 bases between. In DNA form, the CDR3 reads TGTGCCAGCAGTGACTCGCCAGTCTCTGGGGCCAACGTCCTGACTTTC. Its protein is CASSDSPVSGANVLTF.

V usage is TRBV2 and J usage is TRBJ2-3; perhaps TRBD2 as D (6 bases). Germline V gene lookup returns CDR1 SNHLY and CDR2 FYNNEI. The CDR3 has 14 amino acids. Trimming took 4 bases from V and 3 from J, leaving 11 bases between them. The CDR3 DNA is TGTGCCAGCAGTGTGGGGACTGAGACAGATACGCAGTATTTT. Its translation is CASSVGTETDTQYF.

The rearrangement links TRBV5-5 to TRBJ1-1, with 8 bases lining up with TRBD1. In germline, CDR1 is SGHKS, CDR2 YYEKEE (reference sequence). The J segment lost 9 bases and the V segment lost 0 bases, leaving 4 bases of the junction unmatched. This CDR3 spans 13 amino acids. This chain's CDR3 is CASSLDRGFKAFF. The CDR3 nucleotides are TGTGCCAGCAGCTTGGACAGGGGGTTCAAAGCTTTCTTT.

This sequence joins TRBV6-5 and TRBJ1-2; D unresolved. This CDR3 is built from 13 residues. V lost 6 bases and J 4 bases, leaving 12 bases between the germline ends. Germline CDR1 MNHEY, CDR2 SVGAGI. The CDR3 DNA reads TGTGCCAGCAGCGCCAGCAGACCCTATGGCTACACCTTC. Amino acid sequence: CASSASRPYGYTF.

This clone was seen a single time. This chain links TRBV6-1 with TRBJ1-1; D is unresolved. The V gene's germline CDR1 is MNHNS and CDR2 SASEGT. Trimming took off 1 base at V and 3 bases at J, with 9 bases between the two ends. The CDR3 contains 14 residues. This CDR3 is CASSEDLTDTEAFF. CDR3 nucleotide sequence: TGTGCCAGCAGTGAAGACTTAACAGACACTGAAGCTTTCTTT.

The CDR3 DNA reads as TGTGCCAGCAGCCGAAGAGGAGGGGGGAGGGCCGGTAATGAAAAACTGTTTTTT. It translates to CASSRRGGGRAGNEKLFF. This sequence joins TRBV3-1 (or the pseudogene TRBV3-2) and TRBJ1-4, with a tentative D call TRBD1 (6 bases). The CDR3 consists of 18 residues. Trimming pared 4 bases from V and 4 bases from J, leaving 22 bases between. Looked up from germline, CDR1 is LGHDT and CDR2 is YNNKEL (reference sequence).